A single sample is the source of the 29 T cell receptor beta chains below, sequenced in a study of T cell responses to AZD1222 COVID-19 vaccine (dated by TCRdb to the early 2020s). Receptor amplification or capture employed the immunoSEQ multiplex PCR assay. The table was pulled from immuneACCESS by TCRdb, which kept in-frame rearrangements only. Such tables lose some clones; where checked, under half of the loss comes from unresolved V genes, and the rest has no known cause. A total of about 130,000 clones appear in this sample, over 90% of them only once. The top ten constitute 5.4% of the sample. Per the publication, the time point label means: baseline before first vaccination. Source: peripheral blood, taken on day 0 of AZD1222 vaccination. All receptors derive from an adult in good health.

The V call is TRBV6-5, the J call TRBJ1-1, with D possibly matching TRBD1 (5 bases). Per the germline V gene, CDR1 is MNHEY and CDR2 is SVGAGI. V shed 5 bases and J shed 4 bases, with 17 bases lying between them. The CDR3 has 15 amino acids. CDR3 coding DNA: TGTGCCAGCAGTCCCCTTGGGGGGATTACCACTGAAGCTTTCTTT. Residues: CASSPLGGITTEAFF.

V gene TRBV12-5 combines with J gene TRBJ1-1; D is undetermined. This CDR3 comprises 12 residues. The V end was cut by 4 bases, the J end by 6 bases, with 9 bases between. The V gene's germline CDR1 is LGHNT and CDR2 FRNRAP. The chain's CDR3 is CASGSRRAEAFF. The CDR3 DNA reads TGTGCTAGTGGTTCCCGTCGCGCTGAAGCTTTCTTT.

This clone showed up just once. The V gene is TRBV6-2 or TRBV6-3, the J gene TRBJ1-5, with unresolved D. With 3 bases removed from V and 5 bases from J, the gap between germline ends came to 11 bases. The CDR3 spans 14 residues. Germline V lookup: CDR1 MNHEY, CDR2 SVGEGT. This CDR3 reads CASSYGMGYQPQHF. DNA of the CDR3: TGTGCCAGCAGTTATGGGATGGGATATCAGCCCCAGCATTTT.

This clone was recorded once. DNA for the CDR3: TGTGCCAGTAGTATTGAAGTCCCTTGGTCCGGCTATGGCTACACCTTC. This encodes CASSIEVPWSGYGYTF. V and J are TRBV19 and TRBJ1-2; D is unclear. The CDR3 is made up of 16 amino acids. The germline V gene encodes CDR1 LNHDA and CDR2 SQIVND (reference sequence). Trimming shortened V by 3 bases and J by 4 bases, and 18 bases separated the two germline ends.

The chain couples TRBV3-1 (or the pseudogene TRBV3-2) to TRBJ2-1; 9 nucleotides line up with TRBD1. Germline assignment: CDR1 LGHDT and CDR2 YNNKEL (reference sequence). J gave up 3 bases and V 3 bases, and 15 bases lay outside the gene matches. The CDR3 consists of 19 residues. CDR3 sequence: CASSQGGGTGPEYYNEQFF. For the CDR3, the DNA is TGTGCCAGCAGCCAGGGAGGTGGGACAGGGCCCGAGTACTACAATGAGCAGTTCTTC.

The chain joins TRBV4-1 to TRBJ1-5, with 8 bases identical to TRBD1. Trimming cost V 3 bases and J 7 bases; bases outside gene matches: 8. CDR1 MGHRA and CDR2 YSYEKL come from the germline V gene. The CDR3 length is 15 residues. The CDR3: CASSQYTGGGQPQHF. CDR3 nucleotide sequence: TGCGCCAGCAGCCAGTACACAGGGGGGGGACAGCCCCAGCATTTT.

This chain uses TRBV5-1 with TRBJ1-1, with TRBD1 matching 8 bases. V was clipped by 2 bases and J by 2 bases; unmatched bases: 2. CDR3 length: 14 residues. From germline, CDR1 is SGHRS and CDR2 YFSETQ. The CDR3 nucleotides are TGCGCCAGCAGCTTAGACAGGGGAAACACTGAAGCTTTCTTT. Translation gives CASSLDRGNTEAFF.

The chain employs TRBV24-1 and TRBJ2-5; D perhaps matches TRBD1 (6 bases). This CDR3 comprises 12 residues. V lost 10 bases and J 4 bases, leaving 12 bases between the germline ends. The V gene's germline CDR1 is KGHDR and CDR2 SFDVKD. DNA for the CDR3: TGTGCCACTCCAGGACAGACAGAGACCCAGTACTTC. It is translated as CATPGQTETQYF.

The chain couples TRBV29-1 to TRBJ1-2, with D possibly matching TRBD1 (5 bases). The CDR3 runs to 12 residues. Trimming stripped 3 bases from V and 4 bases from J, with 9 bases between. Germline V lookup: CDR1 SQVTM, CDR2 ANQGSEA. The CDR3 DNA reads as TGCAGCGTTGACAGGGCTGGCTATGGCTACACCTTC. Translation: CSVDRAGYGYTF.

The chain has TRBV28 and TRBJ1-4; 7 bases are a match to TRBD1. This CDR3 spans 15 amino acids. The junction had 6 bases not matched to a gene; V was cut back by 3 bases and J by 5 bases. CDR1 and CDR2 from the germline V gene are MDHEN and SYDVKM. The CDR3 coding sequence is TGTGCCAGCAGTTTCCGACAGGGATCGAATGAAAAACTGTTTTTT. Translated, it gives CASSFRQGSNEKLFF.

The sample holds a few counts of this clone. CDR3 DNA sequence: TGCGCCAGCAGCTTTCGTAGCTACAATGAGCAGTTCTTC. Protein product: CASSFRSYNEQFF. The J gene is TRBJ2-1, the V gene TRBV5-1; no reliable D call. The CDR3 extends over 13 amino acids. V lost 2 bases to trimming and J lost 3 bases, with 6 bases between them. CDR1 is SGHRS and CDR2 is YFSETQ in the germline V gene.

About this clone: In the same sample, other DNA sequences code for this CDR3. V and J are TRBV19 and TRBJ1-1; tentative D call: TRBD1 (5 bases). CDR3 length: 13 residues. Germline loops: CDR1 LNHDA, CDR2 SQIVND (reference sequence). V gave up 4 bases and J gave up 2 bases, with 8 bases separating them. The CDR3 here is CASSTGPNTEAFF. CDR3 sequence (DNA): TGTGCCAGTAGTACAGGGCCTAACACTGAAGCTTTCTTT.

V is TRBV3-1 (or the pseudogene TRBV3-2) and J is TRBJ2-7; 10 nucleotides align to TRBD2. The V gene end was trimmed by 6 bases and the J gene end by 7 bases; junction bases not matched to a gene: 6. The CDR3 consists of 13 residues. The germline V gene has CDR1 LGHDT and CDR2 YNNKEL (reference sequence). Written as DNA, the CDR3 is TGTGCCAGCAGTCACCTAGCGGGGGTAGAGCAGTACTTC. As protein: CASSHLAGVEQYF.

This clone was recorded once. The V gene is TRBV9, the J gene TRBJ2-1; 7 bases align to TRBD1. The V gene end was trimmed by 4 bases and the J gene end by 2 bases; junction bases not matched to a gene: 0. This CDR3 spans 13 amino acids. Germline values: CDR1 SGDLS, CDR2 YYNGEE. CDR3 loop: CASSQGAYNEQFF. DNA for the CDR3: TGTGCCAGCAGCCAGGGGGCCTACAATGAGCAGTTCTTC.

The chain employs TRBV18 and TRBJ1-5, with TRBD1 identical over 7 bases. Per germline, CDR1 KGHSH and CDR2 LQKENI. V gave up 3 bases and J gave up 6 bases; unmatched junction bases: 5. The CDR3 extends over 14 amino acids. The CDR3 coding sequence is TGTGCCAGCTCACCGACAGGGACAATTCAGCCCCAGCATTTT. This gives the protein CASSPTGTIQPQHF. The complete variable domain, with remaining parts taken from reference TRBV18 and TRBJ1-5, reads NAGVMQNPRHLVRRRGQEARLRCSPMKGHSHVYWYRQLPEEGLKFMVYLQKENIIDESGMPKERFSAEFPKEGPSILRIQQVVRGDSAAYFCASSPTGTIQPQHFGDGTRLSIL.

The CDR3 DNA is TGTGCCAGCAGTTTAGAGATAGGCTCACCCCTCCACTTT. Protein: CASSLEIGSPLHF. The chain couples TRBV27 to TRBJ1-6; D uncertain. CDR1 and CDR2 (germline): MNHEY, SMNVEV (reference sequence). There are 13 residues in the CDR3. V was trimmed by 2 bases and J by 10 bases, leaving 9 bases between them.

The rearrangement links TRBV27 to TRBJ1-3; perhaps TRBD1 as D (6 bases). The germline V and J ends were trimmed by 7 bases and 0 bases, with 13 bases remaining between them. The CDR3 length is 15 residues. CDR1 MNHEY and CDR2 SMNVEV come from the germline V gene (reference sequence). The DNA of the CDR3 is TGTGCCAGCAAGGGGGGGCCGAGCTCTGGAAACACCATATATTTT. It encodes CASKGGPSSGNTIYF.

The V gene is TRBV28, the J gene TRBJ1-5, with 7 nucleotides matching TRBD1. V was clipped by 6 bases and J by 5 bases; unmatched bases: 10. Germline values: CDR1 MDHEN, CDR2 SYDVKM. The CDR3 runs 15 residues. CDR3 protein: CASSTTGRVHQPQHF. CDR3 nucleotide sequence: TGTGCCAGCAGCACGACAGGGAGGGTTCATCAGCCCCAGCATTTT.

The rearrangement uses TRBV30 and TRBJ1-1; 7 nucleotides align to TRBD1. The germline gives CDR1 GTSNPN, CDR2 SVGIG (reference sequence). CDR3 length: 15 residues. The J segment lost 11 bases and the V segment lost 2 bases, leaving 17 bases of the junction unmatched. CDR3 residues: CAWSLRGGQAFPAFF. CDR3 sequence (DNA): TGTGCCTGGAGTCTAAGGGGTGGACAGGCTTTCCCCGCTTTCTTT.

DNA for the CDR3: TGTGCCAGCAGCGCTGGGGGGGCAGGGAGGAACTACGAGCAGTACTTC. Translating it yields CASSAGGAGRNYEQYF. The V and J genes are TRBV9 and TRBJ2-7, with D possibly being TRBD2 (7 bases). This CDR3 has 16 amino acids. Germline CDR1 reads SGDLS; CDR2 reads YYNGEE. V lost 3 bases and J lost 3, with 19 bases in between. Full variable domain (missing parts from reference TRBV9 and TRBJ2-7): DSGVTQTPKHLITATGQRVTLRCSPRSGDLSVYWYQQSLDQGLQFLIQYYNGEERAKGNILERFSAQQFPDLHSELNLSSLELGDSALYFCASSAGGAGRNYEQYFGPGTRLTVT.

The V and J genes are TRBV2 and TRBJ2-1, with 11 bases lining up with TRBD2. V dropped 6 bases and J dropped 6; count of bases not matched to a gene: 7. The CDR3 has 15 residues. Per germline, CDR1 SNHLY and CDR2 FYNNEI. The CDR3 protein is CASSVGLAASNEQFF. In DNA, the CDR3 is TGTGCCAGCAGCGTGGGACTAGCGGCGTCCAATGAGCAGTTCTTC.

The V call is TRBV7-2, the J call TRBJ2-7; tentative D call: TRBD2 (6 bases). CDR1 SGHTA and CDR2 FQGNSA come from the germline V gene. The CDR3 contains 17 residues. Trimming took off 5 bases at V and 0 bases at J, with 20 bases between the two ends. CDR3 sequence reads: CASSLYRDFISSYEQYF. As DNA, the CDR3 is TGTGCCAGCAGCCTTTACCGGGACTTCATCAGCTCCTACGAGCAGTACTTC.

Written as DNA, the CDR3 is TGTGCCAGCAGTTTCCCCACCAAACTAGCGGAGGGACCTTTATCCTACGAGCAGTACTTC. Encoded protein: CASSFPTKLAEGPLSYEQYF. The chain couples TRBV28 to TRBJ2-7; 8 nucleotides align to TRBD2. V gave up 3 bases and J gave up 1 base; unmatched junction bases: 20. The CDR3 covers 20 residues. The germline V gene has CDR1 MDHEN and CDR2 SYDVKM.

V is TRBV10-3 and J is TRBJ2-7, with D maybe TRBD2 (8 bases). Trimming took off 6 bases at V and 3 bases at J, with 18 bases between the two ends. The CDR3 has 15 residues. The germline gives CDR1 ENHRY, CDR2 SYGVKD. CDR3 DNA sequence: TGTGCCATCAGACTCCGGGAGGGGGCGAACTACGAGCAGTACTTC. This sequence encodes CAIRLREGANYEQYF.

This chain joins TRBV12-3 or TRBV12-4 and TRBJ1-2, with TRBD1 matching 7 bases. There are 12 residues in the CDR3. Trimming at V came to 6 bases and at J to 8 bases, leaving 6 bases not matched to a gene. DNA of the CDR3: TGTGCCAGCAGAAAACAGGGGTTGGGCTACACCTTC. Translating gives CASRKQGLGYTF.

The rearrangement uses TRBV6-5 and TRBJ2-7; TRBD2 aligns across 7 bases. The CDR3 covers 14 residues. The germline V gene encodes CDR1 MNHEY and CDR2 SVGAGI. The V gene end was trimmed by 6 bases and the J gene end by 4 bases; junction bases not matched to a gene: 9. The CDR3 spells CASRIGLGSYEQYF. The CDR3, as DNA: TGTGCCAGCAGGATTGGACTAGGGAGTTACGAGCAGTACTTC.

The rearrangement uses TRBV27 and TRBJ1-6; the match to TRBD1 covers 9 bases. Germline-derived CDR1 and CDR2 are MNHEY and SMNVEV (reference sequence). After removal of 7 bases from V and 2 bases from J, the junction contained 3 bases not matched to a gene. This CDR3 region has 15 residues. The CDR3 DNA reads TGTGCCAGCACCTGGACAGGGGCCTATAATTCACCCCTCCACTTT. It translates to CASTWTGAYNSPLHF.

The chain uses TRBV12-3 or TRBV12-4 and TRBJ2-1; D gene uncertain. V lost 1 base to trimming and J lost 10 bases, with 5 bases between them. The CDR3 is made up of 11 amino acids. CDR3 sequence: CASSLGREQFF. CDR3 DNA: TGTGCCAGCAGTTTAGGCAGGGAGCAGTTCTTC.

In this sample, this clone turned up once. This chain joins TRBV5-1 and TRBJ2-7; 8 positions match TRBD2. The J segment lost 0 bases and the V segment lost 5 bases, leaving 4 bases of the junction unmatched. The CDR3 has 14 residues. The germline CDR1 and CDR2 sequences are SGHRS and YFSETQ. This CDR3 is CASRTSADSYEQYF. CDR3 coding DNA: TGCGCCAGCAGGACTAGCGCAGACTCCTACGAGCAGTACTTC.